This T cell receptor (beta chain) was captured by sequencing in a study of T cell repertoires in cytomegalovirus infection. Study-wide context: CMV infection plus the matching HLA type was flagged by public TCR beta signatures. Study observations and caveats: The cumulative frequency of public TCR beta families distinguished individuals who carried CMV together with the relevant HLA. CMV-specific HLA-C-restricted TCR beta clonotypes dominated the ex vivo response.

The CDR3 has 13 residues. Between the trimmed V and J ends, which lost 5 bases and 4 bases, there was a span of 11 bases. Per the germline V gene, CDR1 is SEHNR and CDR2 is FQNEAQ (reference sequence). Of note for this clonotype: Antigen: not known.

MiXCR was run by TCRdb on the reads, yielding one entry per CDR3 protein. This table holds 400,000 or so distinct CDR3 sequences, approximately 31% found once. The clonotype comes from a human donor in good health (CMV status not recorded). Some clones in this sample may be carry-over from other donors' samples. The sample taken for sequencing was PBMCs. The V and J genes are TRBV7-9 and TRBJ2-5; possible D gene TRBD1, 5 bases. In DNA form, the CDR3 reads TGTGCCAGCAGCCCCAAGGGGCCAGAGACCCAGTACTTC. It translates to CASSPKGPETQYF. The full variable domain, in which reference TRBV7-9 and TRBJ2-5 provide the parts outside the CDR3, is DTGVSQNPRHKITKRGQNVTFRCDPISEHNRLYWYRQTLGQGPEFLTYFQNEAQLEKSRLLSDRFSAERPKGSFSTLEIQRTEQGDSAMYLCASSPKGPETQYFGPGTRLLVL.